Listed below are T cell receptor beta chains from one sample, sequenced in a study of blood T cell repertoires in COVID-19. Method: immunoSEQ multiplex PCR; TCRdb's copy keeps in-frame clones and lacks some. The table has about 220,000 clones, around nine tenths seen once; the top ten hold roughly 14%. The sequencing sample was made of PBMCs or T cells enriched from blood (not recorded which). Receptors originate from a woman between 45 and 65 years old with acute COVID-19. Each CDR3 is given with its conserved first and last residue. A D gene is named only where the DNA matches it firmly. A clone size is listed for some rows: how often the clone was seen (once, few, many), or a class if it is expanded.

V gene	J gene	D gene	clone size	CDR3 protein	CDR3 DNA
TRBV6-5	TRBJ2-2	TRBD2	-	CASRNPSGTGELFF	TGTGCCAGCAGAAACCCTAGCGGGACCGGGGAGCTGTTTTTT
TRBV9	TRBJ2-6	-	-	CASSVDRSSGANVLTF	TGTGCCAGCAGCGTAGACAGGAGCTCTGGGGCCAACGTCCTGACTTTC
TRBV19	TRBJ1-5	-	-	CASSPDRINQPQHF	TGTGCCAGTAGCCCAGACAGGATCAATCAGCCCCAGCATTTT
TRBV7-9	TRBJ2-3	-	-	CASSSTGADTQYF	TGTGCCAGCAGCTCCACCGGGGCAGATACGCAGTATTTT
TRBV3-1/TRBV3-2	TRBJ2-3	TRBD1	-	CASNDRGPTDTQYF	TGTGCCAGCAATGACAGGGGGCCTACAGATACGCAGTATTTT
TRBV7-6	TRBJ1-5	TRBD1	-	CASSQDRGGQPQHF	TGTGCCAGCAGCCAAGACAGGGGAGGACAGCCCCAGCATTTT
TRBV18	TRBJ2-7	TRBD1	-	CASSPGTGGWDEQYF	TGTGCCAGCTCACCAGGGACAGGGGGTTGGGACGAGCAGTACTTC
TRBV4-2	TRBJ2-5	TRBD2	once	CASSQGAGGYQETQYF	TGTGCCAGCAGCCAAGGAGCGGGAGGGTACCAAGAGACCCAGTACTTC
TRBV3-1/TRBV3-2	TRBJ2-3	-	-	CASSQDRGQSRDTQYF	TGTGCCAGCAGCCAAGATAGAGGGCAATCGCGGGATACGCAGTATTTT
TRBV9	TRBJ2-5	TRBD2	-	CASSLRLAGGGETQYF	TGTGCCAGCAGCTTGCGACTAGCGGGAGGGGGAGAGACCCAGTACTTC
TRBV2	TRBJ2-2	-	-	CASSEGSPNTGELFF	TGTGCCAGCAGTGAAGGTAGCCCTAACACCGGGGAGCTGTTTTTT
TRBV28	TRBJ2-3	TRBD2	-	CASSTMGLAGADTQYF	TGTGCCAGCAGTACAATGGGACTAGCGGGAGCGGATACGCAGTATTTT
TRBV2	TRBJ2-6	-	-	CASREFSGANVLTF	TGTGCCAGCAGGGAGTTCTCTGGGGCCAACGTCCTGACTTTC
TRBV24-1	TRBJ2-3	TRBD1	once	CATSGQTGASTDTQYF	TGTGCCACCAGTGGGCAGACAGGGGCGAGCACAGATACGCAGTATTTT
TRBV18	TRBJ2-7	TRBD2	-	CASSAQREGASEQYF	TGTGCCAGCTCAGCTCAGCGGGAGGGGGCCAGCGAGCAGTACTTC
TRBV5-1	TRBJ2-2	-	-	CASSLTSGTNTGELFF	TGCGCCAGCAGCTTGACCTCCGGGACAAACACCGGGGAGCTGTTTTTT
TRBV6-2/TRBV6-3	TRBJ2-7	TRBD2	-	CASSYSITSGTTTYEQYF	TGTGCCAGCAGTTACTCGATTACTAGCGGTACTACTACCTACGAGCAGTACTTC
TRBV11-2	TRBJ2-7	-	-	CASSRVGSGNEQYF	TGTGCCAGCAGCCGGGTCGGGAGCGGTAACGAGCAGTACTTC
TRBV19	TRBJ2-1	TRBD2	-	CASSIEGLDNEQFF	TGTGCCAGTAGTATTGAGGGACTAGATAATGAGCAGTTCTTC
TRBV19	TRBJ2-3	-	-	CASSLAGSTDTQYF	TGTGCCAGCTCACTTGCGGGGAGCACAGATACGCAGTATTTT